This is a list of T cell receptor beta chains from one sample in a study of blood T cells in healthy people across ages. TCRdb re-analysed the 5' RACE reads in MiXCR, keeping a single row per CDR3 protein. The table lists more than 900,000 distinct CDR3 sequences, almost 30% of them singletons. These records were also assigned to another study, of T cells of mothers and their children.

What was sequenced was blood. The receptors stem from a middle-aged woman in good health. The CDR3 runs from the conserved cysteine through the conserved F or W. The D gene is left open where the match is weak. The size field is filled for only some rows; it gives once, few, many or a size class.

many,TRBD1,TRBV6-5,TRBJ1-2,CASSYGTGDLDYGYTF,TGTGCCAGCAGTTATGGGACAGGTGATCTGGACTATGGCTACACCTTC
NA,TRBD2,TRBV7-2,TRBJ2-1,CASSLEELAEMNEQFF,TGTGCCAGCAGCTTAGAGGAACTAGCGGAGATGAATGAGCAGTTCTTC
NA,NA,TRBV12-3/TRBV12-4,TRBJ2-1,CAISLSGNEQFF,TGTGCCATATCACTCTCAGGAAATGAGCAGTTCTTC
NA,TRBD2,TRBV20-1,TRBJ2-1,CTLPGLDSFGRETQFF,TGCACCCTCCCGGGACTAGACTCTTTTGGGAGAGAGACCCAGTTCTTC
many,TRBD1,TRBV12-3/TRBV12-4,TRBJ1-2,CASSFGGTGYGYTF,TGTGCCAGCAGTTTTGGAGGGACAGGATATGGCTACACCTTC
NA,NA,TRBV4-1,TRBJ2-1,CASSQEEVSYNVQFF,TGCGCCAGCAGCCAAGAGGAGGTGAGCTACAATGTGCAGTTCTTC
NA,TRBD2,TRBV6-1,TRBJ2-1,CASSEASSGGYNEQFF,TGTGCCAGCAGTGAAGCGTCCAGCGGGGGGTACAATGAGCAGTTCTTC
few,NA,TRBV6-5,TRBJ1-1,CASRPVGGMNTEAFF,TGTGCCAGCAGGCCCGTCGGGGGCATGAACACTGAAGCTTTCTTT
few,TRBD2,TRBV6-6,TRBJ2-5,CASRGPSGGQYQETQYF,TGTGCCAGCAGAGGTCCTAGCGGGGGCCAGTACCAAGAGACCCAGTACTTC
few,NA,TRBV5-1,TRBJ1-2,CASSLSGRGEGYTF,TGCGCCAGCAGCTTGTCGGGCAGGGGAGAAGGCTACACCTTC
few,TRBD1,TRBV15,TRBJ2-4,CATSRDRASGEQYF,TGTGCCACCAGCAGGGACAGGGCCTCCGGGGAGCAGTACTTC
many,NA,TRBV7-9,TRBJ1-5,CASRMGPQHF,TGTGCCAGCAGGATGGGGCCCCAGCATTTT
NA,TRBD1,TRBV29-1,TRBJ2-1,CNVGRTGSSYNEQFF,TGCAACGTGGGTAGGACAGGGAGCTCCTACAATGAGCAGTTCTTC
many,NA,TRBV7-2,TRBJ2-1,CASNLGPSSYNEQFF,TGTGCCAGCAACTTAGGCCCCAGCTCCTACAATGAGCAGTTCTTC
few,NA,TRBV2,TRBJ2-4,CASSFRDGNIQYF,TGTGCCAGCAGTTTCCGGGACGGAAACATTCAGTACTTC
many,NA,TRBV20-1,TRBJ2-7,CSASGQERSSYEQYF,TGCAGTGCTAGTGGGCAGGAGCGGTCCTCCTACGAGCAGTACTTC
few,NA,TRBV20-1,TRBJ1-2,CSARKGYTF,TGCAGTGCTAGAAAAGGCTACACCTTC
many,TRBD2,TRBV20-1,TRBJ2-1,CSAREPSGGAYNEQFF,TGCAGTGCTAGAGAGCCTAGCGGGGGGGCATACAATGAGCAGTTCTTC
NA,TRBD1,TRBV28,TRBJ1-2,CVSSSGQGASDGYTF,TGTGTCAGCAGTTCGGGACAGGGGGCATCCGATGGCTACACCTTC
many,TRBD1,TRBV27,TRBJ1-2,CASSFLPPRGLNYGYTF,TGTGCCAGCAGTTTCTTGCCACCTAGGGGGCTGAACTATGGCTACACCTTC
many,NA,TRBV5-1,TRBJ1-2,CASSFSRDGYTF,TGCGCCAGCAGCTTTAGTAGGGATGGCTACACCTTC
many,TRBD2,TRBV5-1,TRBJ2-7,CASTREALSYEQYF,TGCGCCAGCACCCGGGAGGCCCTCTCCTACGAGCAGTACTTC
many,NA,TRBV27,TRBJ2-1,CASSLSEGAYNEQFF,TGTGCCAGCAGTTTATCGGAAGGGGCCTACAATGAGCAGTTCTTC
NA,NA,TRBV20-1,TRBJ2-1,CSARIREQFF,TGCAGTGCTAGAATCCGGGAGCAGTTCTTC
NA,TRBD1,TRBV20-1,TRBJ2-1,CSARKSGQTYNEQFF,TGCAGTGCTAGAAAGTCGGGACAGACCTACAATGAGCAGTTCTTC
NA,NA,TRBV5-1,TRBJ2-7,CASSLASRYNEQYF,TGCGCCAGCAGCTTGGCCTCCAGGTACAATGAGCAGTACTTC